This T cell receptor (beta chain) was documented in a study of T cell responses to AZD1222 COVID-19 vaccine (dated by TCRdb to 2020 to 2023). Regarding the complete study: A total of approximately 230 trial participants underwent TCR sequencing, of whom some 210 received two doses of AZD1222 and about 25 received two doses of the MenACWY control vaccine. Trial participants were enrolled by age into 18-55, 56-69 and 70-plus year subgroups, with roughly 150, 30 and 60 TCR-sequenced participants respectively. Overall study outcomes, separate from this receptor: Reportedly, close to half of the unique spike-specific TCRs recognized epitopes lying outside the regions that are mutated in the B.1.351 and B.1.1.7 variants. The 56-69-year group was small, and its depth increase did not reach significance, likely because of low power. CD4 TCRs associated with the vaccine covered the entire spike protein, and the dominant responses were in regions 160-218 and 743-854. Participants were mostly white British and included more females than males, and it was suggested by the authors that clonal diversity may have been underestimated. Only five or six AZD1222 recipients were SARS-CoV-2 seropositive at baseline, limiting conclusions about previously exposed vaccinees. A significant rise in spike-specific TCR breadth and depth was observed after two AZD1222 doses relative to day 0 and relative to MenACWY recipients. Because no day 14 peak-response samples were available, repertoires were characterized only after the peak T cell response.

Remarks on this clone: No cognate antigen has been identified for it. No qualities accompany the bases; no much larger clone lies one base away.

The CDR3 regions of human TCRbeta chains were analyzed by immunosequencing. In the paper's pipeline: Repertoire TCRs were checked for matches against a reference library of SARS-CoV-2-specific TCRs that had been generated using the MIRA antigen-specificity platform. Breadth meant the fraction of unique TCRs that were SARS-CoV-2-associated, whereas depth meant the fraction of total T cells that were SARS-CoV-2-associated. Using the MIRA data, each spike-specific TCR was mapped to the spike region that the TCR reacts to and placed in a CD4 or CD8 class. Log10-transformed breadth and depth values were compared by one-way ANOVA with Sidak's multiple comparisons tests. The clones in this table, taken by TCRdb from immuneACCESS, are in-frame only. Not every clone is retained; where verified, under half of the shortfall comes from an unresolved V gene, and the cause of the rest is unknown. For V, J and clone size, that table is used; D and trimming come from the DNA. The sample profile shows more than 150,000 clones; 90% to 95% of them were found once. In total, the top ten clones hold 1% to 1.5% of the sample.

The CDR3 runs 17 amino acids, cysteine and phenylalanine included. Only the CDR3 region is kept as DNA, spanning 51 bases read in frame from base 1. The germline V gene (reference sequence) gives CDR1 as LGHDT and CDR2 as YNNKEL. After removal of 0 bases from V and 3 bases from J, the junction retains 10 bases not matched to a gene. Reading the label with the study, this specimen's time point is: about 28 days (+/-7) after the second vaccine dose. AZD1222 recipients whose second dose came at about 4 weeks and those whose second dose came at about 12 weeks were combined into one group, since spike-specific TCR depth and breadth did not differ between the two schedules. Vaccinee samples came from UK trials COV001 and COV002, including a single-blind randomized controlled phase 2/3 trial of AZD1222 (ChAdOx1 nCoV-19) in healthy adults. Trial participant PBMC samples were collected at day 0 and day 28 after the second dose for TCRbeta chain sequencing.

The sequenced sample was peripheral blood, obtained 28 days after the second AZD1222 dose. The sequence came from an adult who received the AZD1222 COVID-19 vaccine. Here the chain combines TRBV3-1 (or the pseudogene TRBV3-2) and TRBJ1-1; 7 junctional bases match TRBD1. The bases are TGTGCCAGCAGCCAAGAAGGCAGGGGGGCCGGCGACACTGAAGCTTTCTTT. Its translation is CASSQEGRGAGDTEAFF.